This T cell receptor (beta chain) stems from a study of T-cell reconstitution after alpha-beta-depleted transplantation in children. Unique molecular identifiers were used to barcode this TCRbeta library. Via MiXCR, TCRdb re-called the PCR reads, giving one row per CDR3 protein. The sample yields about 640,000 distinct CDR3 sequences, around a sixth seen once. Trimming at V came to 2 bases and at J to 4 bases, leaving 7 bases not matched to a gene. The CDR3 is 16 residues long. Germline-derived CDR1 and CDR2 are SGHTA and FQGTGA. This clonotype was sampled from a human donor who donated a stem cell graft to a child with acute myeloid leukemia. The chain recombines TRBV7-3 with TRBJ2-5; 10 bases match TRBD1. Sample: PBMCs from the stem cell graft donor, taken from the stem cell graft. For the CDR3, the DNA is TGTGCCAGCAGCTTAGGGGACAGGGGAAGAAGAGAGACCCAGTACTTC. Translating gives CASSLGDRGRRETQYF.